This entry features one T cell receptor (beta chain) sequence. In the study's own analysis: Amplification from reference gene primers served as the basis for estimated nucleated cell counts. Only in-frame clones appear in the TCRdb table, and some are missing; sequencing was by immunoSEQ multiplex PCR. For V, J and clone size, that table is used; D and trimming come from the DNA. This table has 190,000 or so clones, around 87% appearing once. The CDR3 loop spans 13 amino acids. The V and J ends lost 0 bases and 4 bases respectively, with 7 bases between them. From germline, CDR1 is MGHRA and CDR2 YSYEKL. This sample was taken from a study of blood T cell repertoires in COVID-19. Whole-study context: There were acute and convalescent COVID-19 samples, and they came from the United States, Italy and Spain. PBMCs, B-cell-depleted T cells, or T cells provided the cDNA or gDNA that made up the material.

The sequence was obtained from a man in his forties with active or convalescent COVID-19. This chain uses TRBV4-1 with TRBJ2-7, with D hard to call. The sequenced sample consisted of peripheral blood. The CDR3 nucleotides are TGCGCCAGCAGCCAAGATGCGCTATACGAGCAGTACTTC. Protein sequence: CASSQDALYEQYF.